The 29 T cell receptor beta chains reported below all come from one sample, sequenced in a study of T cells in Graves' hyperthyroidism and ophthalmopathy. RNA transcripts gave rise to amplified TCR beta CDR3 regions. A set of HTBI primers served as the primers for a first-round RT-PCR of the TCR CDR3. TCRdb re-called the multiplex PCR reads with MiXCR, one entry per CDR3 protein. The sample consists of approximately 300,000 distinct CDR3 sequences, roughly 15% of them appearing once. Sequencing was done on a sample of blood. These receptors all come from a man aged 25 to 45 with Graves' hyperthyroidism.

This chain uses TRBV28 with TRBJ2-3; 7 positions match TRBD1. The V segment lost 4 bases and the J segment 6 bases; nucleotides outside the gene matches: 4. Germline CDR1 is MDHEN and CDR2 is SYDVKM. This CDR3 has 13 residues. CDR3 sequence (DNA): TGTGCCAGCAGTTCTGACAGGGTTGATACGCAGTATTTT. Encoded protein: CASSSDRVDTQYF.

The table lists this clonotype with a few counts. V is TRBV28 and J is TRBJ1-2; D is possibly TRBD1 (5 bases). CDR1 MDHEN and CDR2 SYDVKM come from the germline V gene. The CDR3 has 15 residues. V was pared by 6 bases and J by 0 bases, with 14 bases between. DNA for the CDR3: TGTGCCAGCAGCCAGAGACAGATATCTAACTATGGCTACACCTTC. Translated: CASSQRQISNYGYTF.

This clonotype was observed many times. The DNA of the CDR3 is TGCGCCAGCAGGTCAGGGGTCCTCACAGATACGCAGTATTTT. It codes for CASRSGVLTDTQYF. The chain has TRBV5-1 and TRBJ2-3; D possibly corresponds to TRBD1 (6 bases). Germline V lookup: CDR1 SGHRS, CDR2 YFSETQ. The CDR3 contains 14 residues. Trimming removed 5 bases at V and 2 bases at J, with 12 bases between. The variable domain in full, with the rest retrieved from reference TRBV5-1 and TRBJ2-3, is KAGVTQTPRYLIKTRGQQVTLSCSPISGHRSVSWYQQTPGQGLQFLFEYFSETQRNKGNFPGRFSGRQFSNSRSEMNVSTLELGDSALYLCASRSGVLTDTQYFGPGTRLTVL.

This clonotype was counted at least ten times. This chain uses TRBV11-2 with TRBJ2-7; no definite D call. The CDR3 length is 12 residues. V gave up 5 bases and J gave up 1 base, with 6 bases separating them. Germline V gene data show CDR1 as SGHAT and CDR2 as FQNNGV. The CDR3 here is CASSTESYEQYF. Written as DNA, the CDR3 is TGTGCCAGCAGCACCGAATCCTACGAGCAGTACTTC.

This clonotype occurred many times. V usage is TRBV12-3 or TRBV12-4 and J usage is TRBJ2-5; TRBD1 aligns across 7 bases. Trimming removed 6 bases from V and 7 bases from J; junction bases left unmatched: 11. The CDR3 is made up of 14 amino acids. CDR3: CASRLPGTAGTQYF. The CDR3 DNA reads as TGTGCCAGCAGACTCCCCGGGACAGCTGGGACCCAGTACTTC.

Of note for this clonotype: One end of the junction does not line up with germline, which may come from a read error. The chain uses TRBV11-1 and TRBJ2-1; D perhaps matches TRBD2 (6 bases). The CDR3 sequence is 14 residues long. The germline V gene encodes CDR1 SGHAT and CDR2 FQDESV (reference sequence). Written as DNA, the CDR3 is TGCGCCAGCACCCCCTTGAAGGGAGGTGGTGAGCAGTTCTTC. This gives the protein CASTPLKGGGEQFF.

This clonotype was observed many times. The chain couples TRBV10-2 to TRBJ1-1, with a weak D call TRBD1 (6 bases). The V end was cut by 4 bases, the J end by 13 bases, with 19 bases between. Germline assignment: CDR1 WSHSY and CDR2 SAAADI. There are 13 residues in the CDR3. CDR3 protein: CASSGGQDLNIFF. The CDR3 nucleotides are TGCGCCAGCAGTGGGGGGCAGGACCTGAACATTTTCTTT.

The V call is TRBV2, the J call TRBJ1-2; no clear D. V gave up 7 bases and J gave up 4 bases, with 7 bases separating them. CDR1 is SNHLY and CDR2 is FYNNEI in the germline V gene. This CDR3 has 11 amino acids. CDR3: CASIKGYGYTF. DNA for the CDR3: TGTGCCAGCATTAAGGGCTATGGCTACACCTTC. The full variable domain, in which reference TRBV2 and TRBJ1-2 provide the parts outside the CDR3, is EPEVTQTPSHQVTQMGQEVILRCVPISNHLYFYWYRQILGQKVEFLVSFYNNEISEKSEIFDDQFSVERPDGSNFTLKIRSTKLEDSAMYFCASIKGYGYTFGSGTRLTVV.

This clonotype has a count of ten or more. The chain couples TRBV6-1 to TRBJ2-3; D tentatively fits TRBD1 or TRBD2 (5 bases each). The germline CDR1 and CDR2 sequences are MNHNS and SASEGT. The CDR3 has 13 residues. V was cut by 8 bases and J by 0 bases, with 9 bases left in between. CDR3 DNA: TGTGCCAGCCTGTGGGACAGCACAGATACGCAGTATTTT. It translates to CASLWDSTDTQYF.

The chain carries TRBV9 and TRBJ1-4, with TRBD1 as a possible D gene (5 bases). Germline V gene lookup returns CDR1 SGDLS and CDR2 YYNGEE. The CDR3 has 14 residues. V lost 2 bases and J 6 bases, leaving 11 bases between the germline ends. CDR3 bases: TGTGCCAGCAGCGTCCAGGGTTCTGATGAAAAACTGTTTTTT. This gives the protein CASSVQGSDEKLFF.

This clonotype was detected many times. DNA of the CDR3: TGTGCCAGCGGACGGACCGGGGAGCTGTTTTTT. Its translation is CASGRTGELFF. The chain links TRBV11-2 to TRBJ2-2; D is unresolved. Germline V gives CDR1 SGHAT, CDR2 FQNNGV. The CDR3 covers 11 residues. Trimming removed 8 bases at V and 5 bases at J, with 6 bases between.

A remark on this clonotype: One base away lies a much larger clone, so this may be a sequencing read error. V and J are TRBV9 and TRBJ2-3; D remains ambiguous. The CDR3 is 14 residues long. Germline values: CDR1 SGDLS, CDR2 YYNGEE. This CDR3 reads CASSPRSIRDTHYF. The DNA for the CDR3 is TGTGCCAGCAGCCCGCGGAGTATCAGAGATACGCACTATTTT.

V usage is TRBV25-1 and J usage is TRBJ2-4, with TRBD2 identical over 8 bases. With V trimmed by 8 bases and J by 3 bases, 12 bases remained unmatched. The CDR3 is 16 residues long. The V gene's germline CDR1 is MGHDK and CDR2 SYGVNS. The DNA for the CDR3 is TGTGCCAGCTCGGGGGGGGGGGACATAAACAAAAACATTCAGTACTTC. As protein: CASSGGGDINKNIQYF.

This clonotype showed up many times. This sequence joins TRBV5-5 and TRBJ1-6, with D unresolved. Germline CDR1 SGHKS, CDR2 YYEKEE (reference sequence). CDR3 length equals 15 residues. Trimming removed 0 bases from V and 5 bases from J, with 9 bases in between. This chain's CDR3 is CASSLVESDNSPLHF. The CDR3 coding sequence is TGTGCCAGCAGCTTGGTGGAATCCGATAATTCACCCCTCCACTTT.

This clonotype was picked up a small number of times. V and J are TRBV7-9 and TRBJ2-6; 11 positions match TRBD1. This CDR3 is built from 17 residues. Losses at the gene ends were 7 bases for V and 0 bases for J; bases not matched to a gene: 5. Per germline, CDR1 SEHNR and CDR2 FQNEAQ (reference sequence). CDR3 DNA: TGTGCCAGCACCACGGGACAGGGGGACTCTGGGGCCAACGTCCTGACTTTC. Residues: CASTTGQGDSGANVLTF.

Only a few counts were recorded for this clonotype. The rearrangement joins TRBV19 to TRBJ1-5; possibly TRBD1 for D (6 bases). CDR1 is LNHDA and CDR2 is SQIVND in the germline V gene (reference sequence). V was cut by 6 bases and J by 5 bases, with 23 bases left in between. This CDR3 contains 17 residues. This CDR3 reads CASSAGTRTFLDQPQHF. The CDR3 coding sequence is TGTGCCAGTAGCGCCGGGACACGTACTTTTCTTGATCAGCCCCAGCATTTT.

This clonotype was seen many times. The chain is built from TRBV6-1 and TRBJ2-1; possibly TRBD2 for D (5 bases). The CDR3 extends over 15 amino acids. Germline V gene data show CDR1 as MNHNS and CDR2 as SASEGT. V lost 1 base, J lost 7 bases, and 14 bases lay in between. As DNA, the CDR3 is TGTGCCAGCAGTGAAGATGCTAGCAGGTGGAATGAGCAGTTCTTC. Translation gives CASSEDASRWNEQFF.

The gene calls are TRBV6-1 and TRBJ1-6, with a weak D call TRBD1 (5 bases). Germline CDR1 MNHNS, CDR2 SASEGT. Trimming pared 2 bases from V and 7 bases from J, leaving 15 bases between. The CDR3 runs 16 residues. The CDR3 nucleotides are TGTGCCAGCAGTGAATTACGGCCCGGGGGGAATTCACCCCTCCACTTT. It specifies CASSELRPGGNSPLHF.

This clonotype was seen once. The J gene is TRBJ1-2, the V gene TRBV7-8; a weak D match, TRBD1 (5 bases). The V and J ends lost 2 bases and 0 bases respectively, with 13 bases between them. Germline CDR1 is SGHVS and CDR2 is FQNEAQ. The CDR3 covers 16 residues. The CDR3 is CASSLSLDRANYGYTF. The DNA for the CDR3 is TGTGCCAGCAGCTTATCCCTCGACAGAGCTAACTATGGCTACACCTTC. The full variable domain, completed using reference TRBV7-8 and TRBJ1-2, is GAGVSQSPRYKVAKRGQDVALRCDPISGHVSLFWYQQALGQGPEFLTYFQNEAQLDKSGLPSDRFFAERPEGSVSTLKIQRTQQEDSAVYLCASSLSLDRANYGYTFGSGTRLTVV.

J is TRBJ2-1 and V is TRBV2, with D unclear. The length of the CDR3 is 11 residues. Germline assignment: CDR1 SNHLY and CDR2 FYNNEI. Trimming removed 11 bases from V and 7 bases from J, with 12 bases in between. The CDR3 coding sequence is TGTGCCGGAACAGAGGAGAATGAGCAGTTCTTC. Its protein product is CAGTEENEQFF.

This clonotype was seen only a few times. The chain has TRBV30 and TRBJ1-5, with 8 bases matching TRBD1. The germline gives CDR1 GTSNPN, CDR2 SVGIG (reference sequence). CDR3 length equals 13 residues. Trimming cost V 5 bases and J 3 bases; bases outside gene matches: 3. Written as DNA, the CDR3 is TGTGCCTGGCAGGGGGCCCACAATCAGCCCCAGCATTTT. It codes for CAWQGAHNQPQHF.

Only a few counts were recorded for this clonotype. CDR3 coding DNA: TGTGCCAGTAGTATAGGAGGCAGGGGGTACGAGCAGTACTTC. Residues: CASSIGGRGYEQYF. The chain carries TRBV19 and TRBJ2-7; 7 nucleotides match TRBD1. The CDR3 covers 14 residues. CDR1 is LNHDA, CDR2 SQIVND, per germline (reference sequence). Unmatched junction bases numbered 4, after V lost 1 base and J lost 4 bases. Full variable domain (remainder filled in from reference TRBV19 and TRBJ2-7): DGGITQSPKYLFRKEGQNVTLSCEQNLNHDAMYWYRQDPGQGLRLIYYSQIVNDFQKGDIAEGYSVSREKKESFPLTVTSAQKNPTAFYLCASSIGGRGYEQYFGPGTRLTVT.

In this sample, this clonotype turned up many times. V usage is TRBV11-3 and J usage is TRBJ2-7, with 14 positions matching TRBD2. CDR1 SGHNT and CDR2 YENEEA come from the germline V gene. CDR3 length: 14 amino acids. The V and J ends lost 8 bases and 5 bases, in that order; junction bases with no gene match: 5. The CDR3: CASLTSGRAHEQYF. In nucleotides, the CDR3 is TGTGCCAGCTTGACTAGCGGGAGGGCCCACGAGCAGTACTTC.

This rearrangement joins TRBV6-1 to TRBJ1-5; D might be TRBD1 (5 bases). Germline CDR1 and CDR2: MNHNS and SASEGT. Deletions cut 7 bases from V and 9 bases from J, with 13 bases between. CDR3 length equals 12 residues. The CDR3 region is CASKQAYRPQHF. The CDR3 DNA reads as TGTGCCAGCAAACAGGCCTATCGGCCCCAGCATTTT.

Turning to this clonotype: This may come from a read error, since a much larger clone is one base off. The chain recombines TRBV15 with TRBJ2-1; TRBD2 aligns across 11 bases. The V and J ends lost 3 bases and 3 bases, in that order; junction bases with no gene match: 1. This CDR3 has 15 amino acids. CDR1 is LNHNV and CDR2 is YYDKDF in the germline V gene (reference sequence). The CDR3 is CATSSLAGGYNEQFF. The CDR3 coding sequence is TGTGCCACCAGCAGCCTAGCGGGGGGCTACAATGAGCAGTTCTTC. Complete variable domain (other parts from reference TRBV15 and TRBJ2-1): DAMVIQNPRYQVTQFGKPVTLSCSQTLNHNVMYWYQQKSSQAPKLLFHYYDKDFNNEADTPDNFQSRRPNTSFCFLDIRSPGLGDTAMYLCATSSLAGGYNEQFFGPGTRLTVL.

This clonotype was found a few times. This chain uses TRBV5-5 with TRBJ1-6; possibly TRBD1 for D (5 bases). The germline CDR1 and CDR2 sequences are SGHKS and YYEKEE (reference sequence). The CDR3 is made up of 12 amino acids. Trimming removed 6 bases from V and 8 bases from J, with 9 bases in between. CDR3 DNA sequence: TGTGCCAGCACCCTAGGGGATTCACCCCTCCACTTT. Its protein product is CASTLGDSPLHF. Full variable domain (rest looked up from reference TRBV5-5 and TRBJ1-6): DAGVTQSPTHLIKTRGQQVTLRCSPISGHKSVSWYQQVLGQGPQFIFQYYEKEERGRGNFPDRFSARQFPNYSSELNVNALLLGDSALYLCASTLGDSPLHFGNGTRLTVT.

This clonotype was seen repeatedly, ten times or more. V gene TRBV3-1 combines with J gene TRBJ2-1; 10 bases are shared with TRBD2. Germline V lookup: CDR1 LGHDT, CDR2 YNNKEL (reference sequence). The CDR3 spans 17 residues. Trimming at V came to 0 bases and at J to 9 bases, leaving 11 bases not matched to a gene. CDR3 nucleotide sequence: TGTGCCAGCAGCCAAGATCGGAGCGGGAGGGCTTTGGGTGAGCAGTTCTTC. Translation gives CASSQDRSGRALGEQFF.

This clonotype was recorded a few times. The chain's CDR3 is CASSEDTGADTQYF. CDR3 coding DNA: TGTGCCAGCAGTGAAGACACCGGGGCAGATACGCAGTATTTT. The genes are TRBV6-1 and TRBJ2-3, with D possibly being TRBD2 (5 bases). V lost 1 base to trimming and J lost 4 bases, with 9 bases between them. Germline V gene data show CDR1 as MNHNS and CDR2 as SASEGT. CDR3 size: 14 residues.

This clonotype was seen a handful of times. The CDR3: CATFRGGDTGELFF. For the CDR3, the DNA is TGTGCCACCTTCAGGGGGGGAGACACCGGGGAGCTGTTTTTT. This chain links TRBV5-4 with TRBJ2-2; the D gene could be TRBD1 or TRBD2 (7 bases each). Trimming pared 9 bases from V and 3 bases from J, leaving 15 bases between. Germline V gene lookup returns CDR1 SGHNT and CDR2 YYREEE (reference sequence). The CDR3 contains 14 residues.